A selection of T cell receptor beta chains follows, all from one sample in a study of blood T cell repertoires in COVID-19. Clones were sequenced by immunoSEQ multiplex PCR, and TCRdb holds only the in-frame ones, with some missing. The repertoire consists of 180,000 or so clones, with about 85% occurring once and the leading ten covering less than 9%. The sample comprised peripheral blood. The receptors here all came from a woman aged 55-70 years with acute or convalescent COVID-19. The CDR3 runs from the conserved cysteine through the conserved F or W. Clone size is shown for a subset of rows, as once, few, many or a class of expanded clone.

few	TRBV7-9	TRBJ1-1	CASSAFTGTEAFF
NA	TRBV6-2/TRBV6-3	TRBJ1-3	CASSSRLGGNTIYF
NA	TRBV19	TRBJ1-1	CASSLRTGGTEAFF
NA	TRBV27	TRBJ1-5	CASSPLTGTGGNQPQHF
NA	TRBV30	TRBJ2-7	CAWSVPPLGQGVYEQYF
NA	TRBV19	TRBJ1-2	CASSIAGDRRNGYTF
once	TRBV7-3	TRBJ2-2	CASSLTSDTGELFF
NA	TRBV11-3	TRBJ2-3	CASSVTSGSTDTQYF
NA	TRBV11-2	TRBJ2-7	CASSSRQVHEQYF
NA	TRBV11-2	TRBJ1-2	CASSTSPWEDYGYTF
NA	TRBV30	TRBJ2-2	CAWSVSDTGELFF
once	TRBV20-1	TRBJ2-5	CSASFERGTQETQYF
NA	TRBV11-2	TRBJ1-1	CASSQGTLGGVTEAFF
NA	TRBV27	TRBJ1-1	CASSLSTGGVRRTEAFF
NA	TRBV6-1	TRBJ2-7	CASSEALPDYEQYF
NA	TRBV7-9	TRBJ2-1	CASSLGGLSNNEQFF
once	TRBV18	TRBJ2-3	CASSQGLAGDTQYF
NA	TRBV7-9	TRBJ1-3	CASSLERQGAFTGNTIYF
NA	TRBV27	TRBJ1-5	CASSLSRGFQPQHF
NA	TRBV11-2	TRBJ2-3	CASSRLLGADLDTQYF
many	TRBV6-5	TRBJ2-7	CASSYSGRANYEQYF
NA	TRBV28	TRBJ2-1	CASSRPRGSSYNEQFF
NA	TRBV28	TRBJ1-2	CASSLVSYGYTF
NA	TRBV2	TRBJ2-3	CASRVTGANTDTQYF
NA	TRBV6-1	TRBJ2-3	CASSVGRGTGTDTQYF
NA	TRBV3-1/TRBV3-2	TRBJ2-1	CASSQGLLSGRIINDEQFF
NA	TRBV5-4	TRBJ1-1	CASSAGQSGTEAFF
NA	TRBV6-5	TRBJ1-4	CASSYLGPNEKLFF
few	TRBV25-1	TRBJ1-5	CASSDPQGFAEAQHF
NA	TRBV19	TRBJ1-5	CASSGQGSNQPQHF
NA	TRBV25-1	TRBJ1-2	CASSDKEVKGYTF
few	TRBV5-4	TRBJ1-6	CASSLEGTYNSPLHF
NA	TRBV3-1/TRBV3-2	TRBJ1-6	CASRAGTVNSPLHF
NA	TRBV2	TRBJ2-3	CASSKSGTGGTDTQYF
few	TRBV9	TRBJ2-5	CASSPQGSSYQETQYF
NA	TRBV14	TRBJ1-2	CASSQQGTNGYTF
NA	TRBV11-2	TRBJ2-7	CASSRGSGGSYEQYF
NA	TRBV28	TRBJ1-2	CASSLPRPNYGYTF
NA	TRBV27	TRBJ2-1	CASRAGLADNEQFF